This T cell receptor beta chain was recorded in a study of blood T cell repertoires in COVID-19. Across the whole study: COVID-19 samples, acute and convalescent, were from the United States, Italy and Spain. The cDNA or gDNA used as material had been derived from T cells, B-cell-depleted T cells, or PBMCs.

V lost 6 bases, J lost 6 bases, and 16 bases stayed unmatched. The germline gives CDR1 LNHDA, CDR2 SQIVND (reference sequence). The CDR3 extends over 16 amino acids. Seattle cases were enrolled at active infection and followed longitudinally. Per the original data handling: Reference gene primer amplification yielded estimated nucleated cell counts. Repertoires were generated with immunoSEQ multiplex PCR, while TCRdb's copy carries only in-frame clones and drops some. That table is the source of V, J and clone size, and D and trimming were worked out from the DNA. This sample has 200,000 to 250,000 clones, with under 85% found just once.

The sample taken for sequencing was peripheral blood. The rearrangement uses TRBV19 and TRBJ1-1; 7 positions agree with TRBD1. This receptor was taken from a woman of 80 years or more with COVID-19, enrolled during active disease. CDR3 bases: TGTGCCAGTAGAGGGGGCCCAGGACAGGTTTTATCTGAAGCTTTCTTT. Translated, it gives CASRGGPGQVLSEAFF.